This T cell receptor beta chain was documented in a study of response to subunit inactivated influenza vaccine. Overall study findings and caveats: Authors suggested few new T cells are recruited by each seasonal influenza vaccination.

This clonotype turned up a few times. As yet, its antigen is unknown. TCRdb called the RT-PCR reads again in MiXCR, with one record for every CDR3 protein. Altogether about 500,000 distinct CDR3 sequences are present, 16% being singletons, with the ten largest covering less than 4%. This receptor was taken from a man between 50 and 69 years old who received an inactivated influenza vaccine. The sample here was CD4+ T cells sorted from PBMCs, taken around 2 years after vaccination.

The CDR3 sequence is CASSLYLGGQETQYF. CDR3 DNA: TGTGCCAGCAGTTTATATCTTGGGGGCCAAGAGACCCAGTACTTC. The chain has TRBV12-3 or TRBV12-4 and TRBJ2-5; D could derive from TRBD1 or TRBD2 (5 bases each). The CDR3 extends over 15 amino acids. V was trimmed by 2 bases and J by 1 base, leaving 11 bases between them.